The T cell receptor beta chain described here comes from a study of blood T cell repertoires in COVID-19. Overall study context: COVID-19 samples from acute and convalescent phases originated in the United States, Italy and Spain.

Authors' methods: Scientists estimated how many nucleated cells there were by amplifying reference gene primers. Using immunoSEQ multiplex PCR, the repertoire was profiled, and TCRdb retains in-frame clones only, with some absent. V and J calls plus clone size are reproduced from that table; the DNA served to infer D and trimming. This table holds fewer than 700,000 clones, 85% to 90% found once. The CDR3 sequence is 13 residues long. V shed 5 bases and J shed 4 bases, with 11 bases lying between them. In germline, CDR1 is SEHNR, CDR2 FQNEAQ (reference sequence). The genes are TRBV7-9 and TRBJ1-2; D is unclear. Source material: peripheral blood. The TCR was taken from a woman aged 45 to 65 with COVID-19, enrolled during active disease. CDR3 in amino acids: CASSPRGGYGYTF. CDR3 nucleotides: TGTGCCAGCAGCCCCCGGGGAGGCTATGGCTACACCTTC. Looking up the rest from reference TRBV7-9 and TRBJ1-2 gives the full variable domain: DTGVSQNPRHKITKRGQNVTFRCDPISEHNRLYWYRQTLGQGPEFLTYFQNEAQLEKSRLLSDRFSAERPKGSFSTLEIQRTEQGDSAMYLCASSPRGGYGYTFGSGTRLTVV.